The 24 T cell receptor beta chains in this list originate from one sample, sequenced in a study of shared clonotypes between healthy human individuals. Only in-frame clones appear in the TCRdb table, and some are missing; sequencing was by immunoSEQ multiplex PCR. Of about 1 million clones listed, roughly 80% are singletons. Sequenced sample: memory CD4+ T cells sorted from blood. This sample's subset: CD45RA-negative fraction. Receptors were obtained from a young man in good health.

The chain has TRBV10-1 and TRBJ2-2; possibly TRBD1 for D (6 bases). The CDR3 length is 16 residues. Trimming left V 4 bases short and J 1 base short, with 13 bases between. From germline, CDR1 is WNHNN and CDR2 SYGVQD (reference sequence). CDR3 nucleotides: TGCGCCAGCAGTGCTCACGGGACACAGAACACCGGGGAGCTGTTTTTT. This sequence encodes CASSAHGTQNTGELFF.

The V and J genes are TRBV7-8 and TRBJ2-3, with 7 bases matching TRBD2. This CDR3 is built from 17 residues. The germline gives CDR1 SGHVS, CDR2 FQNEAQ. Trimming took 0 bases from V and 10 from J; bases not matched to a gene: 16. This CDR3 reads CASSLARVFRGRGAQYF. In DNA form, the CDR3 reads TGTGCCAGCAGCTTAGCTAGGGTTTTTCGCGGGAGAGGGGCGCAGTATTTT.

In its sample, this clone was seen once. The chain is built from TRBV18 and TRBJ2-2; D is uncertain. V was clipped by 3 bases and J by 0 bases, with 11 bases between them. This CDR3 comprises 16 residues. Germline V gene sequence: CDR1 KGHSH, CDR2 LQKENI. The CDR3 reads CASSPHPLTNTGELFF. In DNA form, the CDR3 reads TGTGCCAGCTCACCCCATCCGCTTACGAACACCGGGGAGCTGTTTTTT. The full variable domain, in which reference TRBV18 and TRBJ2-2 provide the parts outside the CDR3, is NAGVMQNPRHLVRRRGQEARLRCSPMKGHSHVYWYRQLPEEGLKFMVYLQKENIIDESGMPKERFSAEFPKEGPSILRIQQVVRGDSAAYFCASSPHPLTNTGELFFGEGSRLTVL.

CDR3: CASSQVQGYGYTF. The CDR3 DNA follows: TGCGCCAGCAGCCAAGTTCAGGGTTATGGCTACACCTTC. This chain connects TRBV4-3 to TRBJ1-2; tentative D call: TRBD1 (5 bases). V lost 1 base to trimming and J lost 5 bases, with 8 bases between them. In germline, CDR1 is LGHNA, CDR2 YSLEER. The CDR3 contains 13 residues.

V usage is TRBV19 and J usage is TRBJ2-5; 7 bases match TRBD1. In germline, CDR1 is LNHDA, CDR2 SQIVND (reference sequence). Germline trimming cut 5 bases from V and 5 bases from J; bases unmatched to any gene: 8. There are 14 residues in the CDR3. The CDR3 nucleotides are TGTGCCAGTAGTTTCGGACAGGCCACGGAGACCCAGTACTTC. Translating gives CASSFGQATETQYF.

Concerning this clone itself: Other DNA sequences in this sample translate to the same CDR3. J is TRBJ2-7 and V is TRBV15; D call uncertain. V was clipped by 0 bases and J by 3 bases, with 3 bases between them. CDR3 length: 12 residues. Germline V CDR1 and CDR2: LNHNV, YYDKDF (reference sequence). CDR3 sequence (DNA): TGTGCCACCAGCAGAGATGGCTACGAGCAGTACTTC. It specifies CATSRDGYEQYF.

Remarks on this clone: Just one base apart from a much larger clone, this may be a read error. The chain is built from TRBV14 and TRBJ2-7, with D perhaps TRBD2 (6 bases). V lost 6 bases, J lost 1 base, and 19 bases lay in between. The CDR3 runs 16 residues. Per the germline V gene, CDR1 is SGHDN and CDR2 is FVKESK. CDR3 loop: CASSGGCTPGSYEQYF. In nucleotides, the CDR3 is TGTGCCAGCAGTGGGGGGTGTACGCCAGGTTCCTACGAGCAGTACTTC.

CDR3 sequence: CASSLGAGQGNYEQYF. CDR3 nucleotides: TGCGCCAGCAGCTTGGGGGCGGGACAGGGGAACTACGAGCAGTACTTC. V is TRBV5-1 and J is TRBJ2-7, with TRBD1 identical over 10 bases. In germline, CDR1 is SGHRS, CDR2 YFSETQ. The CDR3 is 16 residues long. The V and J ends lost 0 bases and 3 bases, in that order; junction bases with no gene match: 6.

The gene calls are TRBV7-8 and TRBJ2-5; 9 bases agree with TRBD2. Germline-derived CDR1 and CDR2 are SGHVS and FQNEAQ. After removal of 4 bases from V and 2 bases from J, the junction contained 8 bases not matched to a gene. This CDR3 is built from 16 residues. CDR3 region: CASSSIAGVKQETQYF. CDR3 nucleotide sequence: TGTGCCAGCAGCTCAATAGCGGGGGTAAAGCAAGAGACCCAGTACTTC.

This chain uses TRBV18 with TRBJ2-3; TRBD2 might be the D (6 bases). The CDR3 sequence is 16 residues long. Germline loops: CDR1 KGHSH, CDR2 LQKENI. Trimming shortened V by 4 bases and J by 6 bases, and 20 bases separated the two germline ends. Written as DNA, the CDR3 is TGTGCCAGCTCACTGTTCAGGGACTCCCGGGGGGATACGCAGTATTTT. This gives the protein CASSLFRDSRGDTQYF.

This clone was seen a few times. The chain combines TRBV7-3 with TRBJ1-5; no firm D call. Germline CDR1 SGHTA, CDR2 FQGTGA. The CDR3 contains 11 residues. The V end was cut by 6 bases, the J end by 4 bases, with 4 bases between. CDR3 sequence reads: CASRLNQPQHF. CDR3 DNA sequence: TGTGCCAGCAGATTGAATCAGCCCCAGCATTTT.

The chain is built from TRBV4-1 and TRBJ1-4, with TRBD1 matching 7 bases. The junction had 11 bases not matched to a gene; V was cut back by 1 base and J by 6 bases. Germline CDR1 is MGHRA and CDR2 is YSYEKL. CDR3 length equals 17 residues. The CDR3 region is CASSQVDLRQGDEKLFF. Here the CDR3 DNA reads TGCGCCAGCAGCCAAGTCGACCTAAGGCAGGGGGATGAAAAACTGTTTTTT.

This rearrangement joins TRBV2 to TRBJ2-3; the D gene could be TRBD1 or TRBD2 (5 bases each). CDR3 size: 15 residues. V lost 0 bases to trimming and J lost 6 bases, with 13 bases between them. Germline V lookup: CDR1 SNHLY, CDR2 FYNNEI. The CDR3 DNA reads TGTGCCAGCAGTGAAGCGCGAGGGGATTCGGATACGCAGTATTTT. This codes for CASSEARGDSDTQYF.

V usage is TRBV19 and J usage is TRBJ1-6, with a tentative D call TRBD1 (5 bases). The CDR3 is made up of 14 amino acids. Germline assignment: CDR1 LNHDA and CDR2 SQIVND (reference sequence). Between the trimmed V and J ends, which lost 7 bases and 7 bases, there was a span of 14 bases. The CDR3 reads CASTERGLNSPLHF. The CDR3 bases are TGTGCCAGTACCGAACGGGGGTTAAATTCACCCCTCCACTTT.

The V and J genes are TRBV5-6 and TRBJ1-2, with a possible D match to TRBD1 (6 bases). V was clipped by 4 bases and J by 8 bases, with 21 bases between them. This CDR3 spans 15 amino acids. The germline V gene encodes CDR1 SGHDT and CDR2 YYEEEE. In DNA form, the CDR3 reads TGTGCCAGCAGCCCCCCTGGGGGCGAGTTAAGCGGCTACACCTTC. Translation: CASSPPGGELSGYTF.

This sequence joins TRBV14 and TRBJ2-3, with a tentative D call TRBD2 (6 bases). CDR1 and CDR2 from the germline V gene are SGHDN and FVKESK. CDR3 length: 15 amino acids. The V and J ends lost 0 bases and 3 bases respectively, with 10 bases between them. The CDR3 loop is CASSQDRGKTDTQYF. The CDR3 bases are TGTGCCAGCAGCCAAGATCGGGGGAAGACAGATACGCAGTATTTT. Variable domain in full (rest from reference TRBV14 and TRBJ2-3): EAGVTQFPSHSVIEKGQTVTLRCDPISGHDNLYWYRRVMGKEIKFLLHFVKESKQDESGMPNNRFLAERTGGTYSTLKVQPAELEDSGVYFCASSQDRGKTDTQYFGPGTRLTVL.

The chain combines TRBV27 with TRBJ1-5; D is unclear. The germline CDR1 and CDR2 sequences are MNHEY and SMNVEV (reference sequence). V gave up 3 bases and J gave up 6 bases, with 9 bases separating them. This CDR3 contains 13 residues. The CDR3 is CASSFGVSQPQHF. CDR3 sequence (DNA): TGTGCCAGCAGTTTCGGGGTTAGTCAGCCCCAGCATTTT.

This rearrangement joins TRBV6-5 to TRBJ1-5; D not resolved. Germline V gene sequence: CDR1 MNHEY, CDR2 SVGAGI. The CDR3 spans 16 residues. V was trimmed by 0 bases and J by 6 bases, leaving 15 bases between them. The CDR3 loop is CASSYSNGEGSQPQHF. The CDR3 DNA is TGTGCCAGCAGTTACTCGAACGGGGAAGGTTCTCAGCCCCAGCATTTT.

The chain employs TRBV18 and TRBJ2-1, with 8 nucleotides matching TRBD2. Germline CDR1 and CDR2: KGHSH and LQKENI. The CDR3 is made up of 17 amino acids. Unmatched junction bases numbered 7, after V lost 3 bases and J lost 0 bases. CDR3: CASSPSSGLSSYNEQFF. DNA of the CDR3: TGTGCCAGCTCACCTTCTAGCGGGCTGAGCTCCTACAATGAGCAGTTCTTC.

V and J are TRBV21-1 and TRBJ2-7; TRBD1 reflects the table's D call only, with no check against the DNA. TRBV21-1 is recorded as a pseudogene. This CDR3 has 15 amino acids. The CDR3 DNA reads TGTGCCAGCAGCACTGGGACAGGGCGTTCCTACGAGCAGTACTTC. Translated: CASSTGTGRSYEQYF.

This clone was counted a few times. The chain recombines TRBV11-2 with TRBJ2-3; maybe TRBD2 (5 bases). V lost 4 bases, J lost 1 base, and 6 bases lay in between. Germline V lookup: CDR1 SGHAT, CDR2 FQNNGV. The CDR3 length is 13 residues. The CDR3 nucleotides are TGTGCCAGCAGCTCAGCGGGCACAGATACGCAGTATTTT. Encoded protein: CASSSAGTDTQYF.

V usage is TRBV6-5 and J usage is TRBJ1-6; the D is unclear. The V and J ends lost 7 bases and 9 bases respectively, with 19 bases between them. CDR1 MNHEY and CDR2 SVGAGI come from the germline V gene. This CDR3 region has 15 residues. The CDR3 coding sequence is TGTGCCAGCATGGGCGAGGTATCGGCTAGTTCACCCCTCCACTTT. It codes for CASMGEVSASSPLHF.

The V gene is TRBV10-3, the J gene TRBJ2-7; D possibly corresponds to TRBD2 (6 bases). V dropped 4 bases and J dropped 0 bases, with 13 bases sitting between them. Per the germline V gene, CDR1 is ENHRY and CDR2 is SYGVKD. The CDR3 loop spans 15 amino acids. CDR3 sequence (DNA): TGTGCCATCAGTGTGGATGGGGGAGGCTCCTACGAGCAGTACTTC. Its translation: CAISVDGGGSYEQYF.

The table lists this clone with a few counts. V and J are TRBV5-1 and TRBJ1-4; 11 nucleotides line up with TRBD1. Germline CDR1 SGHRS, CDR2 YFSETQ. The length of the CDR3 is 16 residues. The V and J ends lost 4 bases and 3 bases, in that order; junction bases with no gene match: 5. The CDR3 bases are TGCGCCAGCAGCAAAGGGACAGGGGGATCTAATGAAAAACTGTTTTTT. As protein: CASSKGTGGSNEKLFF.